These 3 T cell receptor beta chains share one sample of origin, sequenced in a study of a mutant IDH1 vaccine in newly diagnosed glioma. Time point defined: baseline, week 1 (first vaccination visit). Treatment: pre-vaccination baseline after standard-of-care therapy. The data were produced by immunoSEQ multiplex PCR, yet TCRdb's version contains in-frame clones alone and is incomplete. The table includes about 88,000 clones, 82% detected once. Sequenced material: PBMCs, taken from a glioma patient treated with radiotherapy, temozolomide or both. These receptors were taken from a middle-aged man with glioma. Some clones in this sample may be carry-over from other donors' samples.

CDR3 sequence: CASSRGTDHYEQYF. The CDR3 coding sequence is TGTGCCAGCTCACGGGGGACCGATCACTACGAGCAGTACTTC. V is TRBV18 and J is TRBJ2-7; D may match TRBD1 or TRBD2 (5 bases each). Trimming cost V 4 bases and J 3 bases, with 13 bases left between them. This CDR3 comprises 14 residues. CDR1 is KGHSH, CDR2 LQKENI, per germline.

The gene calls are TRBV6-1 and TRBJ1-2; a weak D match, TRBD1 (6 bases). This CDR3 is built from 15 residues. Germline CDR1 reads MNHNS; CDR2 reads SASEGT. With 6 bases removed from V and 4 bases from J, the gap between germline ends came to 18 bases. The CDR3 sequence is CASSPRRTDPYGYTF. CDR3 coding DNA: TGTGCCAGCAGCCCACGCAGGACAGACCCCTATGGCTACACCTTC.

This clone was detected many times. CDR3 nucleotides: TGTGCCAGTAATCATAGGATTGGTGAAAAACTGTTTTTT. This codes for CASNHRIGEKLFF. The chain joins TRBV19 to TRBJ1-4; the D is unclear. This CDR3 region has 13 residues. V was pared by 7 bases and J by 7 bases, with 13 bases between. Germline V gene lookup returns CDR1 LNHDA and CDR2 SQIVND (reference sequence).